The clone carrying this TCR beta chain was detected ten times or more. No antigen is known for it. This entry belongs to a study of blood T cells in healthy people across ages. A second PCR of about 6 to 12 cycles used a sample-barcoded 5' primer and a J-beta primer mix. Each cDNA molecule carried a tag from a template-switch adaptor that contained 12 random nucleotides. TCRdb passed the 5' RACE reads through MiXCR, listing each CDR3 protein once. The table includes approximately 1.5 million distinct CDR3 sequences, almost 35% detected once. Study-wide results and limits: The long-lived group displayed more naive CD4+ cells, plus higher diversity, than the aged donors did. Expanded clonotype shifts may have been confounded, as the donors had an unknown CMV status.

The CDR3 sequence is 14 residues long. Trimming at V came to 7 bases and at J to 0 bases, leaving 6 bases not matched to a gene. CDR1 and CDR2 (germline): SQVTM, ANQGSEA. Total RNA extraction produced at least 6 micrograms (per sample) for the study. The sequenced material came from blood. The chain couples TRBV29-1 to TRBJ2-3; 8 nucleotides agree with TRBD1. This receptor was identified in a woman in her 30s in good health. CDR3 bases: TGCAGCGATCGCAGGGGGCCCAGCACAGATACGCAGTATTTT. This codes for CSDRRGPSTDTQYF.